This TCR beta chain emerged from a study of T cells in Graves' hyperthyroidism and ophthalmopathy. The source material, RNA transcripts, was used to amplify TCR beta CDR3 regions. Using the HTBI primer set, a first-round RT-PCR was run on the TCR CDR3. One entry per CDR3 protein, called by TCRdb with MiXCR from the multiplex PCR reads. Of some 720,000 distinct CDR3 sequences listed, about 17% are singletons. The CDR3 spans 13 residues. Germline-derived CDR1 and CDR2 are SGHTA and FQGNSA. V was shortened by 3 bases and J by 8 bases, with 11 bases between the two germline ends. The table lists this clonotype with a few counts.

The sequence was obtained from a man aged 18 to 30 with Graves' hyperthyroidism. The sequenced sample consisted of blood. V and J are TRBV7-2 and TRBJ2-1; D gene ambiguous. The CDR3 DNA follows: TGTGCCAGCAGCTTGCGGCAGATCCATGAGCAGTTCTTC. Its protein is CASSLRQIHEQFF.